Given below is one TCR beta chain in context. J lost 0 bases, V lost 5 bases, and 4 bases had no gene match. This CDR3 is 15 amino acids long. Germline assignment: CDR1 LNHDA and CDR2 SQIVND (reference sequence). The record originates from a study of blood T cell repertoires in COVID-19. Donors in Cohort 3 who had recovered were those with two negative PCRs, healthcare professional clearance, or resolution of their symptoms. Assay: immunoSEQ multiplex PCR; the TCRdb copy retains only in-frame clones and omits some. The data show some 160,000 clones, about 85% seen once. V and J are TRBV19 and TRBJ1-1; 9 bases are a match to TRBD1. This sequence originates from a woman aged 45-59 years who had recovered from COVID-19. Sequenced: PBMCs or T cells enriched from blood (not recorded which). CDR3 region: CASSRDRVMNTEAFF. CDR3 coding DNA: TGTGCCAGTAGTCGGGACAGGGTGATGAACACTGAAGCTTTCTTT. Filled out from reference TRBV19 and TRBJ1-1, the complete variable domain reads DGGITQSPKYLFRKEGQNVTLSCEQNLNHDAMYWYRQDPGQGLRLIYYSQIVNDFQKGDIAEGYSVSREKKESFPLTVTSAQKNPTAFYLCASSRDRVMNTEAFFGQGTRLTVV.